The present entry profiles one T cell receptor (beta chain) with its context. Germline V lookup: CDR1 SGHRS, CDR2 YFSETQ. The V end lost 4 bases, the J end lost 3 bases, and 13 bases lay between the germline ends. CDR3 length: 15 residues. Source study methods: Amplified reference gene primers provided the basis for estimating nucleated cell counts. The protocol was immunoSEQ multiplex PCR, while the TCRdb copy is restricted to in-frame clones and leaves out a portion. V, J and clone size are taken as reported in that table, and D and trimming were inferred from the DNA itself. The data show 50,000 or so clones, under 85% seen once. The entry originates in a study of blood T cell repertoires in COVID-19. For the study at large: Both acute and convalescent COVID-19 samples were obtained from the United States, Italy and Spain. T cells, B-cell-depleted T cells, or PBMCs supplied cDNA or gDNA.

Sequenced sample: peripheral blood. V is TRBV5-1 and J is TRBJ1-4; D is perhaps TRBD1 (6 bases). The TCR sequence derives from a man in his fifties or sixties with active COVID-19. The CDR3 spells CASSQGRGANEKLFF. CDR3 in DNA: TGCGCCAGCAGCCAAGGCAGGGGTGCTAATGAAAAACTGTTTTTT.